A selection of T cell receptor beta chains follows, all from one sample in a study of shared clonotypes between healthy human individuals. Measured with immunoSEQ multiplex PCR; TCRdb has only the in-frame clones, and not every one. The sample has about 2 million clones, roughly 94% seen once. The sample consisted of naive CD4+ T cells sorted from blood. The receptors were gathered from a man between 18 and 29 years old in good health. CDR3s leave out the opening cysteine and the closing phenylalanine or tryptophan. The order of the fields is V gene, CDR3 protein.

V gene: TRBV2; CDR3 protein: ASRSGTDSNQPQH
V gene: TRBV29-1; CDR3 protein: SVEATQETQY
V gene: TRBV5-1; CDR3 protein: ASSFIRQGAMNTGELF
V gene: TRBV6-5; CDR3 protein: ASRRGDEQY
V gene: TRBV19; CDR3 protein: ASSIPQANEQF
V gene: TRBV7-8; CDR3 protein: ASSLDDPGRGYT
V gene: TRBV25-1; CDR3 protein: ASTGPYSYEQY
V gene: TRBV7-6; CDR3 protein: ASSLVTTSGRTGGELF
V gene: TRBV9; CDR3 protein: ASSPGEFGPYNEQF
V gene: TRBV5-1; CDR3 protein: ASSLAGTGGDYEQY
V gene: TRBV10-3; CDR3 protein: AISETGSSYNSPLH
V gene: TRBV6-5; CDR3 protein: ASSRSPSYEQY
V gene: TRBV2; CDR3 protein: ASSVVENTEAF
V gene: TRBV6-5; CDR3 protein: ASRPPGGTGELF
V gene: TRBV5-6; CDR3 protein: ASSLGMAGEKLF
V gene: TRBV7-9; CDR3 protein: ASSPQGHSGSPLH
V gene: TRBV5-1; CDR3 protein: ASSLDPGSYEQY
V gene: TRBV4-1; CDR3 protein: ASSQGAQETQY
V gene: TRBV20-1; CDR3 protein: SARAEQPQH
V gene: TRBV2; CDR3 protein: ASTPGQETQY
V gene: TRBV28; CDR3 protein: ASTTASSSGANVLT
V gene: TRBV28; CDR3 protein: ASSFGQPYEQY
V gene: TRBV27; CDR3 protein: ASSPAGTASYEQY
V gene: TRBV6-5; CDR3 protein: ASSYRESGAYGYT
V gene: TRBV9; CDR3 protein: ASSVAEVGADTQY
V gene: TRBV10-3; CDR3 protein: AIGGANSPLH
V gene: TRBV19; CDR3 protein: ASSIMDRGYT
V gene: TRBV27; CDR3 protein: ASSSPGQGIYEQY